The 26 T cell receptor beta chains in this list originate from one sample, sequenced in a study of blood T cell repertoires in COVID-19. Assay: immunoSEQ multiplex PCR; the TCRdb copy retains only in-frame clones and omits some. The sample carries some 80,000 clones, 75% to 85% recorded once. The sample was peripheral blood. The receptors originated from a woman in her thirties or forties with active or convalescent COVID-19.

V is TRBV7-3 and J is TRBJ2-7, with 11 bases identical to TRBD2. After removal of 1 base from V and 1 base from J, the junction contained 3 bases not matched to a gene. This CDR3 has 16 residues. Per germline, CDR1 SGHTA and CDR2 FQGTGA. CDR3 nucleotide sequence: TGTGCCAGCAGCTTAAAACTAGCGGGAGTGTCCTACGAGCAGTACTTC. The encoded protein is CASSLKLAGVSYEQYF. Together with reference TRBV7-3 and TRBJ2-7, the CDR3 gives the full variable domain: GAGVSQTPSNKVTEKGKYVELRCDPISGHTALYWYRQSLGQGPEFLIYFQGTGAADDSGLPNDRFFAVRPEGSVSTLKIQRTERGDSAVYLCASSLKLAGVSYEQYFGPGTRLTVT.

V is TRBV6-5 and J is TRBJ2-1; D may be TRBD2 (5 bases). The ends were cut back, 4 bases at V and 5 bases at J, with 15 bases in the middle. CDR1 MNHEY and CDR2 SVGAGI come from the germline V gene. This CDR3 region has 15 residues. The CDR3 sequence is CASSSQEVPNNEQFF. CDR3 coding DNA: TGTGCCAGCAGTTCCCAGGAGGTACCGAACAATGAGCAGTTCTTC.

V usage is TRBV28 and J usage is TRBJ1-1; possibly TRBD1 for D (5 bases). Trimming removed 8 bases at V and 0 bases at J, with 16 bases between. In germline, CDR1 is MDHEN, CDR2 SYDVKM. The CDR3 has 15 residues. This CDR3 reads CASPPRQTLNTEAFF. CDR3 nucleotides: TGTGCCAGCCCGCCTCGACAGACCCTGAACACTGAAGCTTTCTTT.

This clone was detected only once. The chain links TRBV27 to TRBJ1-5; 7 nucleotides align to TRBD1. Trimming at V came to 0 bases and at J to 2 bases, leaving 7 bases not matched to a gene. This CDR3 comprises 17 residues. The germline gives CDR1 MNHEY, CDR2 SMNVEV (reference sequence). In DNA form, the CDR3 reads TGTGCCAGCAGTTTATCAAGAAGGACAGGTGGCAATCAGCCCCAGCATTTT. Translating gives CASSLSRRTGGNQPQHF.

The genes are TRBV4-1 and TRBJ2-4; TRBD1 agrees at 8 bases. V lost 3 bases to trimming and J lost 8 bases; unmatched junction nucleotides: 9. CDR3 length: 15 residues. The germline V gene has CDR1 MGHRA and CDR2 YSYEKL. CDR3 in amino acids: CASSHLTGGGDIQYF. CDR3 coding DNA: TGCGCCAGCAGCCACCTCACAGGGGGTGGAGACATTCAGTACTTC.

V gene TRBV11-2 combines with J gene TRBJ2-5; 8 positions agree with TRBD2. CDR3 size: 15 residues. CDR1 SGHAT and CDR2 FQNNGV come from the germline V gene. Unmatched junction bases numbered 7, after V lost 2 bases and J lost 5 bases. The chain's CDR3 is CASSLLSGSRETQYF. The CDR3 nucleotides read TGTGCCAGCAGCTTATTGAGCGGGAGTAGGGAGACCCAGTACTTC.

This clone was counted a few times. This chain joins TRBV27 and TRBJ2-1; 7 bases fit TRBD1. CDR1 and CDR2 (germline): MNHEY, SMNVEV (reference sequence). This CDR3 spans 17 amino acids. The V segment lost 0 bases and the J segment 6 bases; nucleotides outside the gene matches: 11. The CDR3 sequence is CASSLSWGTASSNEQFF. As DNA, the CDR3 is TGTGCCAGCAGTTTATCGTGGGGGACAGCAAGCTCCAATGAGCAGTTCTTC.

This clone was seen a single time. The chain links TRBV19 to TRBJ2-5; 8 nucleotides agree with TRBD2. After removal of 4 bases from V and 2 bases from J, the junction contained 3 bases not matched to a gene. Looked up from germline, CDR1 is LNHDA and CDR2 is SQIVND (reference sequence). The CDR3 runs 14 residues. The CDR3: CASSTTSGQETQYF. CDR3 DNA sequence: TGTGCCAGTAGTACCACTAGCGGTCAAGAGACCCAGTACTTC.

This sequence joins TRBV18 and TRBJ2-3; 10 bases map to TRBD1. This CDR3 contains 16 residues. From germline, CDR1 is KGHSH and CDR2 LQKENI. The V gene end was trimmed by 2 bases and the J gene end by 1 base; junction bases not matched to a gene: 3. The CDR3 DNA follows: TGTGCCAGCTCACCAGTCGGGACAGGGGGCACAGATACGCAGTATTTT. Protein sequence: CASSPVGTGGTDTQYF.

This clone was found a few times. V usage is TRBV24-1 and J usage is TRBJ2-5; maybe TRBD2 (6 bases). The germline V and J ends were trimmed by 3 bases and 1 base, with 14 bases remaining between them. This CDR3 is built from 16 residues. Germline CDR1 reads KGHDR; CDR2 reads SFDVKD. The CDR3 loop reads CATSDPREPGQETQYF. In nucleotides, the CDR3 is TGTGCCACCAGTGATCCCCGGGAGCCCGGCCAAGAGACCCAGTACTTC.

The J gene is TRBJ2-3, the V gene TRBV6-2 or TRBV6-3, with a tentative D call TRBD2 (6 bases). Between the trimmed V and J ends, which lost 3 bases and 0 bases, there was a span of 19 bases. CDR3 length equals 18 residues. The germline V gene has CDR1 MNHEY and CDR2 SVGEGT. CDR3 DNA sequence: TGTGCCAGCAGTTATGACCCTTGGCGGGAAGGTAGCACAGATACGCAGTATTTT. Translating it yields CASSYDPWREGSTDTQYF.

CDR3 sequence reads: CASSSRDRDEKLFF. CDR3 coding DNA: TGTGCCAGCAGCTCTCGAGACAGGGATGAAAAACTGTTTTTT. The rearrangement joins TRBV12-1 to TRBJ1-4; TRBD1 is taken as the D call from the table, unchecked against the DNA. TRBV12-1 is deemed a pseudogene. The CDR3 runs to 14 residues.

The gene calls are TRBV10-3 and TRBJ2-3, with D perhaps matching TRBD2 (5 bases). The CDR3 extends over 18 amino acids. The V and J ends lost 3 bases and 6 bases respectively, with 25 bases between them. Germline V gene sequence: CDR1 ENHRY, CDR2 SYGVKD. The DNA of the CDR3 is TGTGCCATCAGTGACCCTGGGAGAAAAGCGGCGTCCGGTGATACGCAGTATTTT. This codes for CAISDPGRKAASGDTQYF.

This clone appeared a few times. This chain links TRBV11-1 with TRBJ2-7; TRBD1 agrees at 9 bases. The trim removed 3 bases at V and 4 bases at J, leaving 7 bases unmatched. The CDR3 runs 15 residues. Germline-derived CDR1 and CDR2 are SGHAT and FQDESV (reference sequence). CDR3 sequence (DNA): TGTGCCAGCAGCTTCGGACAGGGGTCGGTTTACGAGCAGTACTTC. Translation gives CASSFGQGSVYEQYF. Full variable domain (missing parts from reference TRBV11-1 and TRBJ2-7): EAEVAQSPRYKITEKSQAVAFWCDPISGHATLYWYRQILGQGPELLVQFQDESVVDDSQLPKDRFSAERLKGVDSTLKIQPAELGDSAMYLCASSFGQGSVYEQYFGPGTRLTVT.

The chain has TRBV29-1 and TRBJ2-3, with 7 bases aligning to TRBD1. The J segment lost 2 bases and the V segment lost 7 bases, leaving 12 bases of the junction unmatched. Germline loops: CDR1 SQVTM, CDR2 ANQGSEA. This CDR3 contains 15 residues. The CDR3 protein is CSAGRTGGFTDTQYF. As DNA, the CDR3 is TGCAGCGCCGGTAGGACAGGAGGATTCACAGATACGCAGTATTTT.

V and J are TRBV5-1 and TRBJ1-6; D remains unclear. Germline V gene sequence: CDR1 SGHRS, CDR2 YFSETQ. Deletions cut 3 bases from V and 8 bases from J, with 9 bases between. The CDR3 length is 13 residues. CDR3 protein: CASSSGWDSPLHF. The CDR3 region has the DNA TGCGCCAGCAGCTCAGGCTGGGATTCACCCCTCCACTTT.

V is TRBV6-5 and J is TRBJ2-1; 13 positions agree with TRBD2. CDR3 size: 15 residues. Germline loops: CDR1 MNHEY, CDR2 SVGAGI. V was pared by 2 bases and J by 5 bases, with 0 bases of the junction left unmatched. This CDR3 reads CASSYTSGRDNEQFF. The CDR3 region has the DNA TGTGCCAGCAGTTACACTAGCGGGAGGGACAATGAGCAGTTCTTC.

This clone was counted only a few times. The rearrangement uses TRBV7-3 and TRBJ2-4; tentatively, D is TRBD2 (5 bases). The CDR3 loop spans 18 amino acids. Looked up from germline, CDR1 is SGHTA and CDR2 is FQGTGA. Trimming pared 1 base from V and 3 bases from J, leaving 19 bases between. The CDR3 DNA reads TGTGCCAGCAGCTTAAAAACAATTGCAGGACGGGGCAAAAACATTCAGTACTTC. Translating gives CASSLKTIAGRGKNIQYF.

This clone has only one observation. This sequence joins TRBV5-8 and TRBJ2-5, with D perhaps matching TRBD1 (6 bases). Germline CDR1 and CDR2: SGHTS and YDEGEE. Trimming left V 4 bases short and J 5 bases short, with 18 bases between. This CDR3 contains 15 residues. As DNA, the CDR3 is TGTGCCAGCAGCCCGACAGGTCTCTCGGTGGAGACCCAGTACTTC. This translates into CASSPTGLSVETQYF.

This clone was detected once. The DNA of the CDR3 is TGTGCCAGCAGTGACCTAGCGGGAGCTTACAATGAGCAGTTCTTC. This codes for CASSDLAGAYNEQFF. The chain links TRBV6-1 to TRBJ2-1; 10 bases agree with TRBD2. This CDR3 is built from 15 residues. V trimming: 3 bases; J trimming: 4 bases; junction bases outside the gene matches: 3. The V gene's germline CDR1 is MNHNS and CDR2 SASEGT.

This rearrangement joins TRBV4-3 to TRBJ2-1, with a tentative D call TRBD2 (6 bases). Germline V gene lookup returns CDR1 LGHNA and CDR2 YSLEER. This CDR3 has 15 amino acids. V was pared by 5 bases and J by 2 bases, with 13 bases between. The CDR3 nucleotides read TGCGCCAGCAGCTGGAGGGGTCTCCCCTACAATGAGCAGTTCTTC. It yields the protein CASSWRGLPYNEQFF.

V gene TRBV18 combines with J gene TRBJ2-5; no clear D gene. There are 12 residues in the CDR3. CDR1 is KGHSH and CDR2 is LQKENI in the germline V gene. The V end lost 8 bases, the J end lost 4 bases, and 11 bases lay between the germline ends. The CDR3 protein is CASTNAIETQYF. The CDR3, as DNA: TGTGCCAGCACTAACGCGATAGAGACCCAGTACTTC.

This clone has only one observation. The V and J genes are TRBV28 and TRBJ1-2, with 9 bases lining up with TRBD1. Germline V gives CDR1 MDHEN, CDR2 SYDVKM. CDR3 length: 15 residues. V trimming: 1 base; J trimming: 8 bases; junction bases outside the gene matches: 8. The CDR3 DNA sequence: TGTGCCAGCAGTTTATCCGGACAGGGGCGACGCGGCTACACCTTC. Amino acids: CASSLSGQGRRGYTF.

This chain joins TRBV19 and TRBJ2-1; TRBD2 matches at 10 bases. Looked up from germline, CDR1 is LNHDA and CDR2 is SQIVND (reference sequence). This CDR3 region has 16 residues. The V segment lost 4 bases and the J segment 9 bases; nucleotides outside the gene matches: 12. CDR3 loop: CASSRSGTSAFSEQFF. CDR3 nucleotide sequence: TGTGCCAGTAGTAGATCCGGGACTAGCGCATTCAGTGAGCAGTTCTTC.

The chain couples TRBV7-2 to TRBJ2-1, with TRBD1 identical over 9 bases. J lost 0 bases, V lost 4 bases, and 10 bases had no gene match. This CDR3 contains 18 residues. Germline V gene lookup returns CDR1 SGHTA and CDR2 FQGNSA. CDR3 nucleotides: TGTGCCAGCAGCTCCCGGACAGGGGACCATTTCTCCTACAATGAGCAGTTCTTC. It translates to CASSSRTGDHFSYNEQFF.

V and J are TRBV4-3 and TRBJ2-1; TRBD2 agrees at 9 bases. Germline V gene lookup returns CDR1 LGHNA and CDR2 YSLEER. The CDR3 covers 16 residues. The junction had 10 bases not matched to a gene; V was cut back by 0 bases and J by 10 bases. This CDR3 is CASSQELAGREFEQFF. For the CDR3, the DNA is TGCGCCAGCAGCCAAGAGCTAGCGGGGAGGGAATTCGAGCAGTTCTTC.